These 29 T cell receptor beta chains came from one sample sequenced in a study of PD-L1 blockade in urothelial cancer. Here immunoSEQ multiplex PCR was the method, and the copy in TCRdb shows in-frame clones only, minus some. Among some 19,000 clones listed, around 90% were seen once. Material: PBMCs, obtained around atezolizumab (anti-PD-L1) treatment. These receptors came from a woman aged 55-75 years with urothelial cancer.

CDR3 region: CASSHKSYNEQFF. The CDR3 DNA follows: TGTGCCAGCAGCCACAAATCCTACAATGAGCAGTTCTTC. The chain combines TRBV11-3 with TRBJ2-1; D gene unclear. This CDR3 spans 13 amino acids. In germline, CDR1 is SGHNT, CDR2 YENEEA. The ends were cut back, 5 bases at V and 1 base at J, with 6 bases in the middle.

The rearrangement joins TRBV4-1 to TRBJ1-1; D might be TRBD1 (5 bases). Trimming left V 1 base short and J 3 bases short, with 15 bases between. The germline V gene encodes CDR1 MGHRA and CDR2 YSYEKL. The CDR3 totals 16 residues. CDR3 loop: CASSQAQVEPYTEAFF. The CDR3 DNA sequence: TGCGCCAGCAGCCAAGCACAGGTCGAACCCTACACTGAAGCTTTCTTT.

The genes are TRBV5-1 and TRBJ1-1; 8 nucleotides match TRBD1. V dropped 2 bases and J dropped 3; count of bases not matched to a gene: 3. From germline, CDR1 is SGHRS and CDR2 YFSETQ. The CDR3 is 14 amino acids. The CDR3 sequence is CASSLQGGDTEAFF. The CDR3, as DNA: TGCGCCAGCAGCTTACAGGGGGGGGACACTGAAGCTTTCTTT.

The CDR3 DNA reads as TGCGCCAGCAGCCGCGGGACCCTTGGGGTTCGGGAGACCCAGTACTTC. Protein product: CASSRGTLGVRETQYF. J is TRBJ2-5 and V is TRBV4-1; the D gene is possibly TRBD2 (6 bases). This CDR3 is 16 amino acids long. CDR1 is MGHRA, CDR2 YSYEKL, per germline. Deletions cut 4 bases from V and 5 bases from J, with 20 bases between.

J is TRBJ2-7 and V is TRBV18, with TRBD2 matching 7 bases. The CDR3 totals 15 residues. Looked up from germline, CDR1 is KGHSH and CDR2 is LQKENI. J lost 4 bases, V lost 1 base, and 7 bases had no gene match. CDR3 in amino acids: CASSPRLAVVYEQYF. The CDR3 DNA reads TGTGCCAGCTCACCACGGCTAGCGGTAGTATACGAGCAGTACTTC.

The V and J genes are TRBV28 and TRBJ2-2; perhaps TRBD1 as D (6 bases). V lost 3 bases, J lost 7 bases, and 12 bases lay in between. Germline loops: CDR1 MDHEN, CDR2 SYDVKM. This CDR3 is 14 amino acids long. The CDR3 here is CASSLSGHLGELFF. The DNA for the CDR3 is TGTGCCAGCAGTTTGTCGGGACATCTCGGGGAGCTGTTTTTT.

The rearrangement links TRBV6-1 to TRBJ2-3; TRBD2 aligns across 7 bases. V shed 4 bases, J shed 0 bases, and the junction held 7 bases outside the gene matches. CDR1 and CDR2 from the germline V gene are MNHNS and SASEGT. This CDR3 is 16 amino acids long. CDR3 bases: TGTGCCAGCAGTGGCGGGAGAACGTTAAGCACAGATACGCAGTATTTT. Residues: CASSGGRTLSTDTQYF.

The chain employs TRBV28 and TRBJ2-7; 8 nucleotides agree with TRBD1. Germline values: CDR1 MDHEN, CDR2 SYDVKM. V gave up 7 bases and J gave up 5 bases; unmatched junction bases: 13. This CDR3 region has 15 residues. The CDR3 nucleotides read TGTGCCAGCACTCAAGCTGGACAGGGTGGACACGAGCAGTACTTC. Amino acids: CASTQAGQGGHEQYF.

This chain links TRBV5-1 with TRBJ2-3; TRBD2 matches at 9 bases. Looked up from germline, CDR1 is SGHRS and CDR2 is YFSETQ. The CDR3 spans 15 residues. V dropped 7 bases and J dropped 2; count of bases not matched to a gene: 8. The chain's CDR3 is CASRGQRGVTDTQYF. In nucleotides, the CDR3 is TGCGCCAGCCGCGGGCAGCGGGGGGTCACAGATACGCAGTATTTT. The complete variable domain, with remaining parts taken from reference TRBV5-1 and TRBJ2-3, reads KAGVTQTPRYLIKTRGQQVTLSCSPISGHRSVSWYQQTPGQGLQFLFEYFSETQRNKGNFPGRFSGRQFSNSRSEMNVSTLELGDSALYLCASRGQRGVTDTQYFGPGTRLTVL.

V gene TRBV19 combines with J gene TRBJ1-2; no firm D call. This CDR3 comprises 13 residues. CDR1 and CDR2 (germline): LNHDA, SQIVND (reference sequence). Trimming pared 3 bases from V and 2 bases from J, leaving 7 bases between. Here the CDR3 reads CASSMVQNYGYTF. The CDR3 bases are TGTGCCAGTAGTATGGTACAGAACTATGGCTACACCTTC.

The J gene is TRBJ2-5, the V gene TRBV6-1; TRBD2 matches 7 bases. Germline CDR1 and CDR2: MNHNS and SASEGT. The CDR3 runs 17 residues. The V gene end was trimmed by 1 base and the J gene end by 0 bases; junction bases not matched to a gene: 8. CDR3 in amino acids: CASSEVLAAGYQETQYF. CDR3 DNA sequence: TGTGCCAGCAGTGAAGTGCTAGCGGCCGGGTACCAAGAGACCCAGTACTTC.

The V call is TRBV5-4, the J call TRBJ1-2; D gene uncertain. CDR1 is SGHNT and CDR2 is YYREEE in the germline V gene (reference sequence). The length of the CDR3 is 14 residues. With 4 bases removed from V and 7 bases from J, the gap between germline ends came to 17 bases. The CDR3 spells CASSRRAAEGGYTF. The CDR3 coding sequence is TGTGCCAGCAGCCGGAGGGCAGCCGAGGGTGGCTACACCTTC.

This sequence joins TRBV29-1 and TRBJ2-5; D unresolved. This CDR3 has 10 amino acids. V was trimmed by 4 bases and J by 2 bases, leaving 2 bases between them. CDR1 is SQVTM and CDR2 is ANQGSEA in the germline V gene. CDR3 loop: CSVAQETQYF. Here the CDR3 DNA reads TGCAGCGTTGCTCAAGAGACCCAGTACTTC. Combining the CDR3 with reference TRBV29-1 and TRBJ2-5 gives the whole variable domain SAVISQKPSRDICQRGTSLTIQCQVDSQVTMMFWYRQQPGQSLTLIATANQGSEATYESGFVIDKFPISRPNLTFSTLTVSNMSPEDSSIYLCSVAQETQYFGPGTRLLVL.

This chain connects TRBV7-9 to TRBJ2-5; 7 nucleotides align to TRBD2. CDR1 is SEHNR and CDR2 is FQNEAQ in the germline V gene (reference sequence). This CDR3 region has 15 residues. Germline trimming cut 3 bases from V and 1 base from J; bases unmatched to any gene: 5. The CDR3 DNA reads TGTGCCAGCAGCTTGGCTAGCGGCGCCCAAGAGACCCAGTACTTC. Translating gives CASSLASGAQETQYF.

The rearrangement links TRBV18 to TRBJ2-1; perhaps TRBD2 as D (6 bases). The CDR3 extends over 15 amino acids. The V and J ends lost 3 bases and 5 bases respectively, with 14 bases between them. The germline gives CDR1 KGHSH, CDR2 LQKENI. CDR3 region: CASSPGLTGDNEQFF. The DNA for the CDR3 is TGTGCCAGCTCACCGGGTCTCACGGGGGACAATGAGCAGTTCTTC.

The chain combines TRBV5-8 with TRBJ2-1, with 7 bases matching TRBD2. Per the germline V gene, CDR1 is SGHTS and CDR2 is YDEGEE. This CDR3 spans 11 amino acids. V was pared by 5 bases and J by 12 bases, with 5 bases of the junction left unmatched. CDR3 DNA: TGTGCCAGCAGTTTTCGACTAGCGCAGTTCTTC. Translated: CASSFRLAQFF.

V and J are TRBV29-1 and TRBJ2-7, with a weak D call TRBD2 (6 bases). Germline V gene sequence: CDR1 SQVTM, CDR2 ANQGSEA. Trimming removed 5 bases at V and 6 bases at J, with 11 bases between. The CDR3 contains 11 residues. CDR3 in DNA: TGCAGCGTTCGGGGGAGTGGCGAGCAGTACTTC. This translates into CSVRGSGEQYF.

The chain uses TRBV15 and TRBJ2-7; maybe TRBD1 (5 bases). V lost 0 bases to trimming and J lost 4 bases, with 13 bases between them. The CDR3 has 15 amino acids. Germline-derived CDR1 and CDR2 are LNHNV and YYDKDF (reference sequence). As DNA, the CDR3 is TGTGCCACCAGCAGAGATCGAACAGGCGTTTACGAGCAGTACTTC. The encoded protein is CATSRDRTGVYEQYF.

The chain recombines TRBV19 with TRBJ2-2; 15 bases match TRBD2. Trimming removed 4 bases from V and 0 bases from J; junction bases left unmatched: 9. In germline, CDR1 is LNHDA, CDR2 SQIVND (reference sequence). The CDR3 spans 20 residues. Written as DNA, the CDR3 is TGTGCCAGTAGTACTCCCTGGACTAGCGGGAGGGCCCCGAACACCGGGGAGCTGTTTTTT. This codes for CASSTPWTSGRAPNTGELFF.

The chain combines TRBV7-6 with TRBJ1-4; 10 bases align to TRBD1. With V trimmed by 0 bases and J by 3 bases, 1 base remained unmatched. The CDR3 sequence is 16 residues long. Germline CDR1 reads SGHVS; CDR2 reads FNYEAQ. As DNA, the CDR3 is TGTGCCAGCAGCTTAGCGGGGACAGGGGCTAATGAAAAACTGTTTTTT. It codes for CASSLAGTGANEKLFF.

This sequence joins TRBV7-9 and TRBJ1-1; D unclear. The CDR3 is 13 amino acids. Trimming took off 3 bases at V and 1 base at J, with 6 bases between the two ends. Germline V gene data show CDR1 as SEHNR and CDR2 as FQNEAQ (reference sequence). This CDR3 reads CASSLTSNTEAFF. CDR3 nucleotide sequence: TGTGCCAGCAGCTTGACTTCGAACACTGAAGCTTTCTTT.

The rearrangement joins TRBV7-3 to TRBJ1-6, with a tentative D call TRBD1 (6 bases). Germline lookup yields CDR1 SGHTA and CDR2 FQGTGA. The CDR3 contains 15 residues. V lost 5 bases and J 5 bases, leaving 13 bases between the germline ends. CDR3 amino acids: CASSVDSSDNSPLHF. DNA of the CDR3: TGTGCCAGCAGCGTGGACAGCTCTGATAATTCACCCCTCCACTTT.

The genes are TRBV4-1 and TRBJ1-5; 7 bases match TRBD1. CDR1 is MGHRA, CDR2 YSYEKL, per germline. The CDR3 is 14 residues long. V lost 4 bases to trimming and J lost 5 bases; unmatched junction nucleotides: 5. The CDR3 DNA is TGCGCCAGCAGCCCGACAGGGTACGATCAGCCCCAGCATTTT. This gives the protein CASSPTGYDQPQHF.

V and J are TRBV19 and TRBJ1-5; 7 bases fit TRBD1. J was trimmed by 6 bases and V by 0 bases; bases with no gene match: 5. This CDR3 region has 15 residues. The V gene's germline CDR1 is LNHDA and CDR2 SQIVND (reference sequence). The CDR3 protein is CASSIERGRTQPQHF. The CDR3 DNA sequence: TGTGCCAGTAGTATAGAAAGGGGGCGGACTCAGCCCCAGCATTTT. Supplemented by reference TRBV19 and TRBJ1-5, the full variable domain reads DGGITQSPKYLFRKEGQNVTLSCEQNLNHDAMYWYRQDPGQGLRLIYYSQIVNDFQKGDIAEGYSVSREKKESFPLTVTSAQKNPTAFYLCASSIERGRTQPQHFGDGTRLSIL.

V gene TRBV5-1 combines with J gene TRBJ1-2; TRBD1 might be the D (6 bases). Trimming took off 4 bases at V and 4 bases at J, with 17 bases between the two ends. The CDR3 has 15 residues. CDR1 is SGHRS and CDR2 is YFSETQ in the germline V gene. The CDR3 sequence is CASSLTQGSFYGYTF. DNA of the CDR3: TGCGCCAGCAGCCTAACTCAGGGGTCCTTCTATGGCTACACCTTC. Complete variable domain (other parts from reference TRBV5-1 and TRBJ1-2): KAGVTQTPRYLIKTRGQQVTLSCSPISGHRSVSWYQQTPGQGLQFLFEYFSETQRNKGNFPGRFSGRQFSNSRSEMNVSTLELGDSALYLCASSLTQGSFYGYTFGSGTRLTVV.

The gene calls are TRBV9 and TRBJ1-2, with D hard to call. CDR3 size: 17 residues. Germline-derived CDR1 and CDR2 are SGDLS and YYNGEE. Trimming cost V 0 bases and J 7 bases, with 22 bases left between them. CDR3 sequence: CASSVASRVLLRVGYTF. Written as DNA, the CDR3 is TGTGCCAGCAGCGTAGCTAGCCGGGTGCTCCTCCGTGTTGGCTACACCTTC.

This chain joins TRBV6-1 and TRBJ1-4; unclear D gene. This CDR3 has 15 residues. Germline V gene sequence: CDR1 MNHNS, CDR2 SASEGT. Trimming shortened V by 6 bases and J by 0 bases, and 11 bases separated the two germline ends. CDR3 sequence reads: CASRRWAATNEKLFF. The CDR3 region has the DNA TGTGCCAGCAGAAGGTGGGCTGCAACTAATGAAAAACTGTTTTTT.

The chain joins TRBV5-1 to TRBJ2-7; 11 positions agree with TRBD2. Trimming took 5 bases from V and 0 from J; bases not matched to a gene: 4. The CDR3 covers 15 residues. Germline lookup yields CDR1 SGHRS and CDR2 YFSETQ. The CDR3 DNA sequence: TGCGCCAGCAGAAAACTAGCGGGAGACTCCTACGAGCAGTACTTC. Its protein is CASRKLAGDSYEQYF.

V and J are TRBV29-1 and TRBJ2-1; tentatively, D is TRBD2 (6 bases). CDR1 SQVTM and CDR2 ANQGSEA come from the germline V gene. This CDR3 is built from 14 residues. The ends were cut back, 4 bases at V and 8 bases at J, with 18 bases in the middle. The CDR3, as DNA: TGCAGCGTTGGTTTGTTCGGGAGTGCAGATGAGCAGTTCTTC. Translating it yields CSVGLFGSADEQFF.